This T cell receptor (beta chain) came from a study of glioma-infiltrating T cells after dendritic cell vaccination. The PCR used 60 V beta and 13 J beta primers. The protocol was immunoSEQ multiplex PCR, while the TCRdb copy is restricted to in-frame clones and leaves out a portion. The table lists around 100,000 clones, roughly 80% of them singletons. The time point here: after dendritic cell vaccination, including at tumor progression/relapse. Selection required adequate fresh-frozen tumor tissue plus more than two years' survival data. The CDR3 totals 15 residues. Germline V CDR1 and CDR2: LNHDA, SQIVND (reference sequence). Trimming cost V 6 bases and J 0 bases, with 14 bases left between them.

The gene calls are TRBV19 and TRBJ1-1, with D perhaps TRBD1 (5 bases). This TCR derives from a human donor with glioblastoma. Sequencing used blood, obtained after dendritic cell vaccination. CDR3 region: CASSRGHPMNTEAFF. The CDR3 DNA is TGTGCCAGTAGCCGAGGACACCCAATGAACACTGAAGCTTTCTTT.